This TCR beta chain was identified during a study of molecular identifiers for immune sequencing clone quantification. TCRdb ran MiXCR on the PCR reads and lists one entry per CDR3 protein. The repertoire consists of under 650,000 distinct CDR3 sequences, with around 20% occurring once and the leading ten covering 0.85%. CDR1 and CDR2 (germline): MNHEY, SVGEGT. There are 13 residues in the CDR3. With 6 bases removed from V and 1 base from J, the gap between germline ends came to 9 bases. Ten or more counts support this clonotype. The gene calls are TRBV6-2 or TRBV6-3 and TRBJ1-1; D uncertain. Sequencing used naive CD8+ T cells from blood, with Jurkat cell RNA spiked in. Subset noted: FACS-sorted CD8+CD4-CCR7+CD45RA+ naive T cells. This receptor was obtained from a human donor in good health. Some libraries in this study had Jurkat cell RNA spiked in. CDR3 sequence (DNA): TGTGCCAGCAGACACAGAGGGAACACTGAAGCTTTCTTT. Translation: CASRHRGNTEAFF.